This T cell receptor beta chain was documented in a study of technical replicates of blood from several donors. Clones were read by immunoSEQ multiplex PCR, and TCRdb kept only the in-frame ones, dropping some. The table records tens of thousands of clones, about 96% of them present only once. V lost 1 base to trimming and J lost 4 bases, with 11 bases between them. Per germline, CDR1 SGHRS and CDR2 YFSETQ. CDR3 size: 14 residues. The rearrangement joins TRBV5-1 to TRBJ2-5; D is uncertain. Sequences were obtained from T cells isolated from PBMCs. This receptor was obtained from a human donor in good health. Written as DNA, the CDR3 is TGCGCCAGCAGCTTGAACTATATGGGAGAGACCCAGTACTTC. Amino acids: CASSLNYMGETQYF.